The 17 T cell receptor beta chains given below trace back to one sample, sequenced in a study of blood T cell repertoires in COVID-19. Sequencing used immunoSEQ multiplex PCR; TCRdb keeps in-frame clones, though not all of them. The data hold more than 110,000 clones, with roughly 90% observed a single time. Sequenced: PBMCs or T cells enriched from blood (not recorded which). The receptors here all came from a man aged 50-60 years who had recovered from COVID-19.

V is TRBV19 and J is TRBJ1-6; possible D gene TRBD1, 5 bases. The CDR3 extends over 14 amino acids. V lost 3 bases to trimming and J lost 7 bases, with 10 bases between them. Germline-derived CDR1 and CDR2 are LNHDA and SQIVND (reference sequence). The chain's CDR3 is CASSMGHPNSPLHF. In nucleotides, the CDR3 is TGTGCCAGTAGTATGGGGCATCCGAATTCACCCCTCCACTTT.

The V and J genes are TRBV28 and TRBJ1-2; TRBD1 aligns across 9 bases. After removal of 5 bases from V and 1 base from J, the junction contained 14 bases not matched to a gene. The CDR3 extends over 18 amino acids. The germline V gene has CDR1 MDHEN and CDR2 SYDVKM. CDR3 bases: TGTGCCAGCAGTGCCACTCTCGGACAGGGGTTAGGTAACTATGGCTACACCTTC. This sequence encodes CASSATLGQGLGNYGYTF.

The chain links TRBV30 to TRBJ1-6; 11 positions agree with TRBD1. The CDR3 has 17 amino acids. The V and J ends lost 4 bases and 4 bases, in that order; junction bases with no gene match: 9. The germline V gene has CDR1 GTSNPN and CDR2 SVGIG (reference sequence). The CDR3 nucleotides are TGTGCCTGGAAAGCTCGGGACAGGGGGATGTATAATTCACCCCTCCACTTT. Protein sequence: CAWKARDRGMYNSPLHF. The complete variable domain, with remaining parts taken from reference TRBV30 and TRBJ1-6, reads SQTIHQWPATLVQPVGSPLSLECTVEGTSNPNLYWYRQAAGRGLQLLFYSVGIGQISSEVPQNLSASRPQDRQFILSSKKLLLSDSGFYLCAWKARDRGMYNSPLHFGNGTRLTVT.

As regards this clone: The germline gene is not matched at one end of the junction; a read error may be the cause. The V and J genes are TRBV2 and TRBJ2-2; D is perhaps TRBD2 (5 bases). Germline V gene sequence: CDR1 SNHLY, CDR2 FYNNEI. The CDR3 sequence is 11 residues long. CDR3 loop: CASIWNGELFF. The CDR3 DNA follows: TGTGCCAGCATTTGGAACGGGGAACTGTTTTTT.

The J gene is TRBJ1-6, the V gene TRBV7-8; D perhaps matches TRBD1 (5 bases). This CDR3 has 13 amino acids. CDR1 is SGHVS and CDR2 is FQNEAQ in the germline V gene. V dropped 5 bases and J dropped 10 bases, with 12 bases sitting between them. The CDR3 DNA reads TGTGCCAGCAGCCCCAGGGATGGGTCACCCCTCCACTTT. This translates into CASSPRDGSPLHF.

V usage is TRBV4-3 and J usage is TRBJ1-2; D is perhaps TRBD1 (6 bases). The CDR3 runs to 14 residues. The germline V and J ends were trimmed by 2 bases and 8 bases, with 15 bases remaining between them. Germline V gene sequence: CDR1 LGHNA, CDR2 YSLEER. CDR3: CASSQFTGYQGYTF. CDR3 DNA: TGCGCCAGCAGCCAATTTACAGGGTATCAAGGCTACACCTTC.

The genes are TRBV2 and TRBJ1-1; D is possibly TRBD1 (5 bases). Germline V lookup: CDR1 SNHLY, CDR2 FYNNEI. The CDR3 is 12 amino acids. V lost 7 bases and J 6 bases, leaving 12 bases between the germline ends. The CDR3 bases are TGTGCCAGCATTGGACAATACCCTGAAGCTTTCTTT. Protein: CASIGQYPEAFF. Drawing the rest from reference TRBV2 and TRBJ1-1, the complete variable domain is EPEVTQTPSHQVTQMGQEVILRCVPISNHLYFYWYRQILGQKVEFLVSFYNNEISEKSEIFDDQFSVERPDGSNFTLKIRSTKLEDSAMYFCASIGQYPEAFFGQGTRLTVV.

This clone was observed a single time. The chain is built from TRBV7-9 and TRBJ1-4, with D unclear. Deletions cut 3 bases from V and 7 bases from J, with 12 bases between. This CDR3 contains 14 residues. The germline CDR1 and CDR2 sequences are SEHNR and FQNEAQ (reference sequence). The CDR3 loop reads CASSFSGASEKLFF. The CDR3 region has the DNA TGTGCCAGCAGCTTCTCGGGAGCGTCTGAAAAACTGTTTTTT.

CDR3 bases: TGTGCCAGTAGTATTCTAGCGGGAGTAGCACGAGAGACCCAGTACTTC. Its protein is CASSILAGVARETQYF. The V gene is TRBV19, the J gene TRBJ2-5, with 10 bases lining up with TRBD2. CDR3 length equals 16 residues. Germline trimming cut 3 bases from V and 4 bases from J; bases unmatched to any gene: 8. Per germline, CDR1 LNHDA and CDR2 SQIVND (reference sequence).

This clone came up a few times. The V call is TRBV18, the J call TRBJ2-2; TRBD1 might be the D (6 bases). V lost 4 bases to trimming and J lost 5 bases, with 11 bases between them. Germline V gene data show CDR1 as KGHSH and CDR2 as LQKENI. The CDR3 consists of 14 residues. The DNA for the CDR3 is TGTGCCAGCTCACTACGAACAGGGACCGGGGAGCTGTTTTTT. It is translated as CASSLRTGTGELFF.

This clone was picked up a small number of times. The genes are TRBV6-2 or TRBV6-3 and TRBJ1-4; 7 nucleotides agree with TRBD1. This CDR3 contains 13 residues. Germline V gene sequence: CDR1 MNHEY, CDR2 SVGEGT. V shed 5 bases, J shed 7 bases, and the junction held 4 bases outside the gene matches. The CDR3 nucleotides read TGTGCCAGCAGTCGAAGACAGGGTGAAAAACTGTTTTTT. This gives the protein CASSRRQGEKLFF.

This rearrangement joins TRBV28 to TRBJ1-2; 7 nucleotides match TRBD1. The V segment lost 2 bases and the J segment 5 bases; nucleotides outside the gene matches: 5. Germline CDR1 and CDR2: MDHEN and SYDVKM. The CDR3 is 14 amino acids. The CDR3 sequence is CASSLSQGGYGYTF. The CDR3 nucleotides are TGTGCCAGCAGTTTAAGCCAGGGGGGATATGGCTACACCTTC.

The chain links TRBV27 to TRBJ1-1, with 7 bases aligning to TRBD1. The CDR3 runs to 17 residues. Per the germline V gene, CDR1 is MNHEY and CDR2 is SMNVEV (reference sequence). V dropped 1 base and J dropped 4; count of bases not matched to a gene: 12. As DNA, the CDR3 is TGTGCCAGCAGTTTATACCCCCCCCCACAGGGGTTCACTGAAGCTTTCTTT. Translating it yields CASSLYPPPQGFTEAFF.

The chain joins TRBV28 to TRBJ1-1, with 8 nucleotides matching TRBD1. CDR1 is MDHEN, CDR2 SYDVKM, per germline. CDR3 length equals 15 residues. After removal of 5 bases from V and 3 bases from J, the junction contained 8 bases not matched to a gene. This chain's CDR3 is CASSRLTGAYTEAFF. CDR3 DNA: TGTGCCAGCAGTCGACTGACAGGGGCGTACACTGAAGCTTTCTTT.

Comment on this clone: Additional DNA sequences in this sample encode the identical CDR3. The chain links TRBV9 to TRBJ2-1, with 11 bases that match TRBD2. Germline V lookup: CDR1 SGDLS, CDR2 YYNGEE. The V and J ends lost 2 bases and 3 bases, in that order; junction bases with no gene match: 1. This CDR3 has 15 amino acids. DNA for the CDR3: TGTGCCAGCAGCGTCGGGACTAGCGGCTACAATGAGCAGTTCTTC. It yields the protein CASSVGTSGYNEQFF.

This chain links TRBV12-3 or TRBV12-4 with TRBJ2-5, with 8 bases that match TRBD2. The ends lost 6 bases at V and 5 bases at J; junction bases unmatched: 5. The length of the CDR3 is 13 residues. CDR3 bases: TGTGCCAGCAGGGGGACTAGGCCCGAGACCCAGTACTTC. This sequence encodes CASRGTRPETQYF.

V usage is TRBV11-3 and J usage is TRBJ1-6; 9 nucleotides agree with TRBD1. Trimming took 5 bases from V and 9 from J; bases not matched to a gene: 8. CDR3 length: 15 amino acids. CDR1 and CDR2 (germline): SGHNT, YENEEA. The CDR3 loop reads CASSPRDRERSPLHF. CDR3 sequence (DNA): TGTGCCAGCAGCCCCCGGGACAGGGAACGTTCACCCCTCCACTTT.